The clone carrying this TCR beta chain was seen ten or more times. Regions amplified from RNA transcripts were the TCR beta CDR3 regions. Primed by the HTBI set, a first-round RT-PCR was run on the TCR CDR3. Via MiXCR, TCRdb re-called the multiplex PCR reads, giving one row per CDR3 protein. The sample records roughly 530,000 distinct CDR3 sequences, 17% being singletons. The CDR3 is 15 amino acids. V lost 4 bases, J lost 2 bases, and 8 bases stayed unmatched. Germline CDR1 reads SEHNR; CDR2 reads FQNEAQ (reference sequence). This record belongs to a study of T cells in Graves' hyperthyroidism and ophthalmopathy.

This receptor was taken from a woman between 18 and 30 years old with Graves' ophthalmopathy. The sample taken for sequencing was blood. This chain connects TRBV7-9 to TRBJ2-7; 7 positions agree with TRBD1. This CDR3 reads CASSSGQTRTYEQYF. In DNA form, the CDR3 reads TGTGCCAGCAGCTCGGGACAGACCCGTACCTACGAGCAGTACTTC.